These 6 T cell receptor beta chains were all obtained from the same sample, sequenced in a study of read filtering for tumor transcriptome and immune sequencing. This library used 300 to 500 ng RNA and molecular barcoded adaptors spanning alpha/delta and beta/gamma chains. TCRdb re-derived calls from the reads in MiXCR, one entry per CDR3 protein. Of over 35,000 distinct CDR3 sequences listed, about an eighth were seen once; the top ten hold around 34%. Sequenced input: a population of CD138-negative cells sorted from bone marrow. The receptors come from a donor at least 40 years old with multiple myeloma.

This clonotype was recorded many times. This sequence joins TRBV18 and TRBJ2-1, with D possibly matching TRBD1 (6 bases). CDR1 KGHSH and CDR2 LQKENI come from the germline V gene. The ends were cut back, 3 bases at V and 9 bases at J, with 9 bases in the middle. This CDR3 comprises 12 residues. The chain's CDR3 is CASSPQGSEQFF. The CDR3 coding sequence is TGTGCCAGCTCACCCCAGGGGTCTGAGCAGTTCTTC.

This clonotype was seen at least ten times. The chain recombines TRBV3-1 with TRBJ2-3; the D gene could be TRBD1 or TRBD2 (5 bases each). CDR3 length equals 16 residues. The V and J ends lost 4 bases and 3 bases respectively, with 17 bases between them. Germline V gene sequence: CDR1 LGHDT, CDR2 YNNKEL (reference sequence). The CDR3 reads CASSRDSIGATDTQYF. The CDR3 DNA follows: TGTGCCAGCAGCCGAGACTCGATCGGGGCAACAGATACGCAGTATTTT.

There are a few counts of this clonotype. The chain links TRBV20-1 to TRBJ2-5, with TRBD2 matching over 10 bases. Germline loops: CDR1 DFQATT, CDR2 SNEGSKA (reference sequence). This CDR3 comprises 19 residues. The V and J ends lost 5 bases and 1 base, in that order; junction bases with no gene match: 19. CDR3 protein: CSARGFKLAGGFLQETQYF. The CDR3 nucleotides read TGCAGTGCTCGGGGCTTTAAATTAGCGGGGGGTTTCCTCCAAGAGACCCAGTACTTC.

For this clonotype: This may stem from a read error, because a much larger clone lies one nucleotide away. The chain employs TRBV5-5 and TRBJ1-1; TRBD1 is a possible D gene (5 bases). The CDR3 consists of 16 residues. V lost 0 bases and J 7 bases, leaving 19 bases between the germline ends. Germline loops: CDR1 SGHKS, CDR2 YYEKEE (reference sequence). The CDR3 is CASSLGGAVRILEAFF. CDR3 nucleotide sequence: TGTGCCAGCAGCTTGGGAGGGGCGGTAAGAATCCTTGAAGCTTTCTTT.

This clonotype has at least ten counts. The CDR3 sequence: CASSSGYENTEAFF. In nucleotides, the CDR3 is TGTGCCAGCAGCTCCGGTTATGAGAACACTGAAGCTTTCTTT. The rearrangement joins TRBV7-9 to TRBJ1-1; no firm D call. Looked up from germline, CDR1 is SEHNR and CDR2 is FQNEAQ (reference sequence). This CDR3 has 14 amino acids. The V end was cut by 4 bases, the J end by 1 base, with 10 bases between. Variable domain in full (rest from reference TRBV7-9 and TRBJ1-1): DTGVSQNPRHKITKRGQNVTFRCDPISEHNRLYWYRQTLGQGPEFLTYFQNEAQLEKSRLLSDRFSAERPKGSFSTLEIQRTEQGDSAMYLCASSSGYENTEAFFGQGTRLTVV.

This clonotype was observed at least ten times. The CDR3 loop is CSAIDRVGTEAFF. The CDR3 region has the DNA TGCAGTGCAATCGACAGGGTGGGCACTGAAGCTTTCTTT. The chain has TRBV20-1 and TRBJ1-1; the match to TRBD1 covers 7 bases. The length of the CDR3 is 13 residues. After removal of 6 bases from V and 4 bases from J, the junction contained 8 bases not matched to a gene. Germline V gives CDR1 DFQATT, CDR2 SNEGSKA (reference sequence).